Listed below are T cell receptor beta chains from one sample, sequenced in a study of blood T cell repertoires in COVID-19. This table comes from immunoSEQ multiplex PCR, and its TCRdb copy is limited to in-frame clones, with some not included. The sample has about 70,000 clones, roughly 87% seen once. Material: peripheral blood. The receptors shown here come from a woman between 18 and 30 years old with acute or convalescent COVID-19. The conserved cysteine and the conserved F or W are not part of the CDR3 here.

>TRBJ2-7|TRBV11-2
ASSPLASYEQY
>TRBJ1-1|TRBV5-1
ASSLIAVVAGKNTEAF
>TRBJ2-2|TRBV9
ASSVVGTTGELF
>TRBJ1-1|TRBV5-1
ASSVGDRAGFTEAF
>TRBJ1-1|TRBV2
ARVQGTEAF
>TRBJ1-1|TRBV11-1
ASRADRSNTEAF
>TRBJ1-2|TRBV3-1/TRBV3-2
ASSHRGQNNYGYT
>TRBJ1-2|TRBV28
ASSATGAPYGYT
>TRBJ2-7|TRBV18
ASSFSGTRVSEQY
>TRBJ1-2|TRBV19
ASSGSYGQDNYGYT
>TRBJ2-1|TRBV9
ASSVGLLGEQF
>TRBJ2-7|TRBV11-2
ASSPGDRVYEQY
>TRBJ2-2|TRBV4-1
ASSQPGQGTGELF
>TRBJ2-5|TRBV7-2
ASSQGGLAVMGETQY
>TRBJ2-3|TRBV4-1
ASSQVTEQTDTQY
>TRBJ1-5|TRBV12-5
ASGLEANQPQH